Shown below are 14 T cell receptor beta chains from a single sample sequenced in a study of regulatory T cells in long-lasting Graves disease. To make TCR beta libraries, researchers used iRepertoire HTBI primers and Arm-PCR of CDR3 regions. In TCRdb, the multiplex PCR reads were re-called with MiXCR into one record per CDR3 protein. The sample consists of approximately 350,000 distinct CDR3 sequences, over 9.5% of them appearing once. Time point: newly diagnosed GD, antithyroid drugs for less than 3 months. RNA extracted from PBMCs served as the sequencing template. These records were also assigned to another study, of T cells in Graves' hyperthyroidism and ophthalmopathy.

Material: peripheral blood mononuclear cells (PBMCs), obtained at new diagnosis, from a patient treated with antithyroid drugs. These receptors originate from a young woman with Graves disease.

Only a few counts were recorded for this clonotype. The chain joins TRBV4-3 to TRBJ1-2; a possible D gene is TRBD1 (5 bases). This CDR3 is built from 17 residues. Germline V gene lookup returns CDR1 LGHNA and CDR2 YSLEER. V was trimmed by 0 bases and J by 5 bases, leaving 19 bases between them. The CDR3 sequence: CASSQDSVAGTAYGYTF. Written as DNA, the CDR3 is TGCGCCAGCAGCCAAGATAGTGTAGCCGGGACTGCTTATGGCTACACCTTC.

This clonotype was observed many times. The V gene is TRBV9, the J gene TRBJ2-5; 15 bases match TRBD2. CDR1 SGDLS and CDR2 YYNGEE come from the germline V gene. V was clipped by 3 bases and J by 5 bases; unmatched bases: 14. This CDR3 contains 19 residues. The CDR3 here is CASSDPIGTSGRRRETQYF. CDR3 in DNA: TGTGCCAGCAGCGACCCAATCGGGACTAGCGGGAGGAGGAGGGAGACCCAGTACTTC.

This clonotype was observed at least ten times. CDR3 DNA: TGTGCCAGCAGTGAAGCGACAGGGGGGCAAGAGACCCAGTACTTC. Protein sequence: CASSEATGGQETQYF. The J gene is TRBJ2-5, the V gene TRBV6-1, with TRBD1 matching 9 bases. Germline trimming cut 0 bases from V and 2 bases from J; bases unmatched to any gene: 1. The CDR3 is made up of 15 amino acids. Germline V gene lookup returns CDR1 MNHNS and CDR2 SASEGT.

This clonotype was found many times. The rearrangement uses TRBV2 and TRBJ1-1; D is uncertain. The CDR3 spans 13 residues. The germline gives CDR1 SNHLY, CDR2 FYNNEI. V gave up 1 base and J gave up 4 bases, with 7 bases separating them. The CDR3 reads CASSEEVVTEAFF. For the CDR3, the DNA is TGTGCCAGCAGTGAAGAGGTTGTCACTGAAGCTTTCTTT.

This clonotype was counted ten times or more. The V gene is TRBV12-3 or TRBV12-4, the J gene TRBJ1-2; tentative D call: TRBD1 (6 bases). V lost 3 bases and J 4 bases, leaving 12 bases between the germline ends. The CDR3 has 14 amino acids. The CDR3 protein is CASSLGGLGYGYTF. CDR3 nucleotide sequence: TGTGCCAGCAGTTTGGGGGGGCTCGGCTATGGCTACACCTTC.

The J gene is TRBJ1-5, the V gene TRBV27; D unclear. This CDR3 spans 13 amino acids. CDR1 and CDR2 (germline): MNHEY, SMNVEV (reference sequence). Trimming stripped 2 bases from V and 4 bases from J, with 6 bases between. DNA of the CDR3: TGTGCCAGCAGTTTAAAGGAGAATCAGCCCCAGCATTTT. Translation gives CASSLKENQPQHF.

There are many counts of this clonotype. CDR3 in amino acids: CASSLQGASAEAFF. The CDR3 DNA follows: TGTGCCAGCAGCCTACAGGGGGCGTCGGCCGAAGCTTTCTTT. This chain uses TRBV7-3 with TRBJ1-1; TRBD1 agrees at 9 bases. CDR3 length equals 14 residues. Germline CDR1 and CDR2: SGHTA and FQGTGA. The junction had 9 bases not matched to a gene; V was cut back by 5 bases and J by 8 bases. The full variable domain, in which reference TRBV7-3 and TRBJ1-1 provide the parts outside the CDR3, is GAGVSQTPSNKVTEKGKYVELRCDPISGHTALYWYRQSLGQGPEFLIYFQGTGAADDSGLPNDRFFAVRPEGSVSTLKIQRTERGDSAVYLCASSLQGASAEAFFGQGTRLTVV.

In this sample, this clonotype turned up a few times. The V call is TRBV29-1, the J call TRBJ2-7; D gene uncertain. Deletions cut 3 bases from V and 4 bases from J, with 13 bases between. Germline V CDR1 and CDR2: SQVTM, ANQGSEA. The CDR3 totals 13 residues. CDR3 protein: CSVDSAGDYEQYF. The CDR3 DNA is TGCAGCGTTGATTCCGCAGGAGATTACGAGCAGTACTTC.

The chain links TRBV5-8 to TRBJ2-5; D may correspond to TRBD1 or TRBD2 (5 bases each). V lost 6 bases to trimming and J lost 2 bases, with 17 bases between them. Germline V gene data show CDR1 as SGHTS and CDR2 as YDEGEE. The CDR3 is 15 amino acids. In nucleotides, the CDR3 is TGTGCCAGCATGGAGAGGGGCCGCGGTCAAGAGACCCAGTACTTC. This translates into CASMERGRGQETQYF. Full variable domain (missing parts from reference TRBV5-8 and TRBJ2-5): EAGVTQSPTHLIKTRGQQATLRCSPISGHTSVYWYQQALGLGLQFLLWYDEGEERNRGNFPPRFSGRQFPNYSSELNVNALELEDSALYLCASMERGRGQETQYFGPGTRLLVL.

About this clonotype: With a much larger clone just one base away, this may be a read error. J is TRBJ2-3 and V is TRBV7-2, with a possible D match to TRBD2 (5 bases). Germline V lookup: CDR1 SGHTA, CDR2 FQGNSA. Trimming pared 2 bases from V and 5 bases from J, leaving 14 bases between. This CDR3 has 15 amino acids. The CDR3 sequence is CASSLLGVFVDTQYF. The CDR3 DNA reads TGTGCCAGCAGCTTACTCGGGGTATTCGTAGATACGCAGTATTTT.

The chain links TRBV5-1 to TRBJ2-1; 8 bases are shared with TRBD1. Germline loops: CDR1 SGHRS, CDR2 YFSETQ. J lost 14 bases, V lost 0 bases, and 7 bases had no gene match. The CDR3 runs to 13 residues. Here the CDR3 DNA reads TGCGCCAGCAGCTTGGGGCAGGGGGCCACTGAGTTCTTC. Protein sequence: CASSLGQGATEFF.

This clonotype was detected ten times or more. This rearrangement joins TRBV12-5 to TRBJ2-3; 10 positions match TRBD2. This CDR3 spans 23 amino acids. V lost 3 bases, J lost 4 bases, and 28 bases stayed unmatched. Germline loops: CDR1 LGHNT, CDR2 FRNRAP. CDR3 nucleotides: TGTGCTAGTGGTTTCCGGGTCCCTCATGAAGTGGGGGGGACCGGGACTAGCGCAGATACGCAGTATTTT. It is translated as CASGFRVPHEVGGTGTSADTQYF.

The rearrangement links TRBV3-1 to TRBJ2-6; possibly TRBD1 for D (6 bases). With 2 bases removed from V and 0 bases from J, the gap between germline ends came to 17 bases. CDR3 length: 19 residues. The germline V gene encodes CDR1 LGHDT and CDR2 YNNKEL (reference sequence). The CDR3 loop reads CASSQISGQWGSGANVLTF. CDR3 bases: TGTGCCAGCAGCCAAATCTCAGGACAGTGGGGCTCTGGGGCCAACGTCCTGACTTTC.

The table lists this clonotype with many counts. The gene calls are TRBV20-1 and TRBJ1-1; 10 nucleotides agree with TRBD1. Germline CDR1 DFQATT, CDR2 SNEGSKA (reference sequence). This CDR3 contains 14 residues. V lost 2 bases, J lost 6 bases, and 6 bases stayed unmatched. The CDR3 reads CSARRQGASAEAFF. CDR3 DNA: TGCAGTGCTAGACGACAGGGGGCGTCCGCTGAAGCTTTCTTT.